These 11 T cell receptor beta chains share one sample of origin, sequenced in a study of Siglec-9 on CD8 T cells in melanoma. Sequenced by immunoSEQ multiplex PCR; TCRdb stores in-frame clones only, minus some. The data show approximately 39,000 clones, 84% seen once. Sequencing was done on a sample of Siglec-9- CD8+ T cells sorted from blood. The source is a human donor in good health.

This clone has just one count. V usage is TRBV13 and J usage is TRBJ1-4; D ambiguous. V was trimmed by 0 bases and J by 8 bases, leaving 13 bases between them. The CDR3 extends over 15 amino acids. CDR1 PRHDT and CDR2 FYEKMQ come from the germline V gene (reference sequence). CDR3 residues: CASSLGRGIREKLFF. CDR3 coding DNA: TGTGCCAGCAGCTTAGGCCGGGGAATAAGGGAAAAACTGTTTTTT.

The chain joins TRBV5-8 to TRBJ1-2; possibly TRBD1 for D (6 bases). In germline, CDR1 is SGHTS, CDR2 YDEGEE. The CDR3 is 13 amino acids. Between the trimmed V and J ends, which lost 5 bases and 4 bases, there was a span of 12 bases. This CDR3 reads CASRETGGYGYTF. In DNA, the CDR3 is TGTGCCAGCAGAGAGACAGGAGGCTATGGCTACACCTTC. Together with reference TRBV5-8 and TRBJ1-2, the CDR3 gives the full variable domain: EAGVTQSPTHLIKTRGQQATLRCSPISGHTSVYWYQQALGLGLQFLLWYDEGEERNRGNFPPRFSGRQFPNYSSELNVNALELEDSALYLCASRETGGYGYTFGSGTRLTVV.

Written as DNA, the CDR3 is TGCAGCGTTGGTGGTCTAGCGGGGGGGCAGAGCACAGATACGCAGTATTTT. It is translated as CSVGGLAGGQSTDTQYF. The V gene is TRBV29-1, the J gene TRBJ2-3, with 12 nucleotides matching TRBD2. Per the germline V gene, CDR1 is SQVTM and CDR2 is ANQGSEA. The length of the CDR3 is 17 residues. J lost 0 bases, V lost 4 bases, and 8 bases had no gene match.

J is TRBJ2-2 and V is TRBV30; D gene ambiguous. The CDR3 extends over 11 amino acids. Germline CDR1 is GTSNPN and CDR2 is SVGIG (reference sequence). V gave up 0 bases and J gave up 8 bases, with 4 bases separating them. Here the CDR3 reads CAWSVGGELFF. CDR3 nucleotides: TGTGCCTGGAGTGTTGGGGGGGAGCTGTTTTTT.

This chain joins TRBV27 and TRBJ2-1; TRBD1 aligns across 8 bases. The V gene end was trimmed by 7 bases and the J gene end by 2 bases; junction bases not matched to a gene: 7. Germline V gene sequence: CDR1 MNHEY, CDR2 SMNVEV (reference sequence). The CDR3 is 15 residues long. The CDR3 sequence: CASTRDRSTYNEQFF. Written as DNA, the CDR3 is TGTGCCAGCACCCGGGACAGGTCTACCTACAATGAGCAGTTCTTC.

The V and J genes are TRBV13 and TRBJ2-2; D may be TRBD1 (6 bases). CDR3 size: 16 residues. Germline loops: CDR1 PRHDT, CDR2 FYEKMQ (reference sequence). V dropped 0 bases and J dropped 5 bases, with 13 bases sitting between them. CDR3 in DNA: TGTGCCAGCAGCTTAGGCCTCGGAAGGGGGACCGGGGAGCTGTTTTTT. Protein: CASSLGLGRGTGELFF.

The genes are TRBV6-5 and TRBJ1-4; 10 bases are shared with TRBD1. The CDR3 has 14 amino acids. CDR1 is MNHEY and CDR2 is SVGAGI in the germline V gene. Trimming at V came to 3 bases and at J to 6 bases, leaving 1 base not matched to a gene. The CDR3 coding sequence is TGTGCCAGCAGTTATGGGACAGGGGATGAAAAACTGTTTTTT. Protein: CASSYGTGDEKLFF.

The V gene is TRBV6-6, the J gene TRBJ1-3; D call uncertain. The CDR3 contains 14 residues. The germline V gene encodes CDR1 MNHNY and CDR2 SVGAGI (reference sequence). V lost 7 bases and J 0 bases, leaving 10 bases between the germline ends. CDR3 sequence: CASNPEYSGNTIYF. The CDR3, as DNA: TGTGCCAGCAACCCGGAATACTCTGGAAACACCATATATTTT.

The sample holds a few counts of this clone. The chain employs TRBV28 and TRBJ1-1; possibly TRBD1 for D (6 bases). CDR1 and CDR2 from the germline V gene are MDHEN and SYDVKM. With 3 bases removed from V and 5 bases from J, the gap between germline ends came to 19 bases. The CDR3 has 16 residues. In nucleotides, the CDR3 is TGTGCCAGCAGTTTCACGGGACACAGATTGGGGACTGAAGCTTTCTTT. Encoded protein: CASSFTGHRLGTEAFF. Full variable domain (missing parts from reference TRBV28 and TRBJ1-1): DVKVTQSSRYLVKRTGEKVFLECVQDMDHENMFWYRQDPGLGLRLIYFSYDVKMKEKGDIPEGYSVSREKKERFSLILESASTNQTSMYLCASSFTGHRLGTEAFFGQGTRLTVV.

The V gene is TRBV5-4, the J gene TRBJ1-2; no reliable D call. V lost 0 bases and J 2 bases, leaving 5 bases between the germline ends. The CDR3 contains 13 residues. CDR1 is SGHNT and CDR2 is YYREEE in the germline V gene (reference sequence). The DNA for the CDR3 is TGTGCCAGCAGCTTGGACTACAACTATGGCTACACCTTC. Its protein is CASSLDYNYGYTF.

The rearrangement links TRBV10-1 to TRBJ2-7; D is possibly TRBD2 (6 bases). The ends were cut back, 3 bases at V and 4 bases at J, with 10 bases in the middle. The length of the CDR3 is 13 residues. Germline V gene lookup returns CDR1 WNHNN and CDR2 SYGVQD (reference sequence). CDR3 DNA: TGCGCCAGCAGTGACCCCGGGGGTTACGAGCAGTACTTC. As protein: CASSDPGGYEQYF.